This TCR beta chain was identified in a study of response to subunit inactivated influenza vaccine. TCRdb recomputed calls from the RT-PCR reads with MiXCR, one row per CDR3 protein. This table holds some 600,000 distinct CDR3 sequences, 13% to 15% found once. Looked up from germline, CDR1 is MNHEY and CDR2 is SMNVEV (reference sequence). This CDR3 region has 15 residues. The V and J ends lost 5 bases and 8 bases, in that order; junction bases with no gene match: 5. Study-wide points: The authors suggested that few new T cells are recruited per seasonal influenza vaccination.

At least ten counts were recorded for this clonotype. The antigen is undetermined. The rearrangement uses TRBV27 and TRBJ2-1; 14 positions agree with TRBD2. The sample here was PBMCs from blood, taken roughly 2 weeks before vaccination. The source is a middle-aged man who received an inactivated influenza vaccine. The CDR3 bases are TGTGCCAGCAGTCCGGGACTAGCGGGGGTAGATGAGCAGTTCTTC. Residues: CASSPGLAGVDEQFF.